This T cell receptor beta chain came from a study of T-cell memory formation after mild COVID-19. Turning to the study itself: Each donor largely had its own TCR clusters.

This clonotype appeared a few times. Its antigen is undetermined. Findings and caveats of the study: The CD4+ clones that contracted clustered mainly within CM and EM, and the CD8+ clones concentrated in EMRA. Day 15 to 85 contracting clones showed balanced CD4/CD8; day 15 to 37 expanders favored CD4+.

Constant-segment primers and 5'RACE yielded cDNA libraries for TCR alpha and TCR beta, each carrying sample barcodes and UMIs. TCRdb called the 5' RACE reads again in MiXCR, with one record for every CDR3 protein. In the table there are over 350,000 distinct CDR3 sequences, 16% of which are singletons. The sequence was collected from a man between 18 and 29 years old who had mild COVID-19 (a few samples of this study predate the infection). Cell type and time point are not known. Material: PBMCs or a T cell subset sorted from them (not recorded which).

The CDR3, as DNA: TGTGCCACCTCCTACACAGGGGAAGGTGGGGCCAACGTCCTGACTTTC. Amino acids: CATSYTGEGGANVLTF. The chain employs TRBV24-1 and TRBJ2-6; TRBD1 aligns across 7 bases. This CDR3 has 16 amino acids. From germline, CDR1 is KGHDR and CDR2 SFDVKD. The V segment lost 9 bases and the J segment 3 bases; nucleotides outside the gene matches: 10.